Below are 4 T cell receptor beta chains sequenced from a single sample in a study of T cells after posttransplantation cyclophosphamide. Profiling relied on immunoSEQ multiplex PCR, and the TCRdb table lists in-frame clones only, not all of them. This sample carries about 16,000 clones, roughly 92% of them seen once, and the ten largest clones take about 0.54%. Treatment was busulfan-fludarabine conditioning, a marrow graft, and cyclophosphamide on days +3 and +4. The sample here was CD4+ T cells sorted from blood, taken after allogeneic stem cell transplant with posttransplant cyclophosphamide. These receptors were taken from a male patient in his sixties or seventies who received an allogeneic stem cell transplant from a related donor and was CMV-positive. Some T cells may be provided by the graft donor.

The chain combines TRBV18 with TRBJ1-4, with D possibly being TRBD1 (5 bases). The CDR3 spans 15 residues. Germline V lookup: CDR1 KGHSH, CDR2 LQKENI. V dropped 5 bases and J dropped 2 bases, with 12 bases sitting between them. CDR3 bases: TGTGCCAGCTCAAACGACGGGGGTACTAATGAAAAACTGTTTTTT. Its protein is CASSNDGGTNEKLFF.

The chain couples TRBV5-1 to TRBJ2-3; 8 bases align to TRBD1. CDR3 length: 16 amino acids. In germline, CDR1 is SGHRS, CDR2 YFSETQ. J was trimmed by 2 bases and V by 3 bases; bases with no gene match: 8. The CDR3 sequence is CASSSRGQGATDTQYF. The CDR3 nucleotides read TGCGCCAGCAGCTCACGAGGGCAGGGGGCCACAGATACGCAGTATTTT.

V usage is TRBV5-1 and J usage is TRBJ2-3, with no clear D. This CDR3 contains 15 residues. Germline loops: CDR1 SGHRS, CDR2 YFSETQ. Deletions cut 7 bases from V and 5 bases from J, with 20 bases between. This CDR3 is CASYEAPGYQDTQYF. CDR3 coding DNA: TGCGCCAGCTACGAGGCCCCTGGTTATCAAGATACGCAGTATTTT. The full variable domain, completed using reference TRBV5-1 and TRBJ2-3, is KAGVTQTPRYLIKTRGQQVTLSCSPISGHRSVSWYQQTPGQGLQFLFEYFSETQRNKGNFPGRFSGRQFSNSRSEMNVSTLELGDSALYLCASYEAPGYQDTQYFGPGTRLTVL.

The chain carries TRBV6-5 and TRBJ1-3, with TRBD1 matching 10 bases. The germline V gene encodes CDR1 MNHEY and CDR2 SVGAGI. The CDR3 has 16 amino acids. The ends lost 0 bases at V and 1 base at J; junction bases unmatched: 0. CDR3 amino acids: CASSYSGQGSGNTIYF. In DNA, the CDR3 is TGTGCCAGCAGTTACTCGGGACAGGGGTCTGGAAACACCATATATTTT.